What follows is one TCR beta chain and its context. The antigen is unknown. Germline V lookup: CDR1 SQVTM, CDR2 ANQGSEA. After removal of 6 bases from V and 1 base from J, the junction contained 7 bases not matched to a gene. The CDR3 has 14 residues. These data belong to a study of cytomegalovirus exposure and HLA in healthy donors. The PCR had 60 Vbeta and 13 Jbeta primers. Profiled with immunoSEQ multiplex PCR; TCRdb holds only in-frame clones, not every one. The data show around 200,000 clones, about four fifths seen once. Findings and limits, study-wide: The authors assumed roughly uniform sequencing depth across donors for presence/absence analyses. Several of the most significant clusters appeared, in a later analysis, to be linked to common viral pathogens. With high specificity and sensitivity, the classifier reportedly diagnosed cytomegalovirus status.

The origin of this receptor is a male donor in good health and CMV-seronegative. This chain uses TRBV29-1 with TRBJ1-1; 8 bases are shared with TRBD1. The source material was PBMCs. The CDR3 DNA reads as TGCAGCGTCGGCGGGGACAGGAGGAACACTGAAGCTTTCTTT. It encodes CSVGGDRRNTEAFF.